This T cell receptor beta chain was recovered during a study of T cells in narcolepsy. A remark on this clone: As yet, its antigen is unknown.

CDR3 length equals 16 residues. Germline V CDR1 and CDR2: SGHDT, YYEEEE. Trimming took 4 bases from V and 0 from J, leaving 14 bases between them. The study's findings and limits: Blood of same and different patients, but not healthy controls, reportedly held recurring autoreactive clonotypes.

Using immunoSEQ multiplex PCR, the repertoire was profiled, and TCRdb retains in-frame clones only, with some absent. The sample gives about 25,000 clones, 70% to 85% of which show up once; roughly 0.7% is in the top ten. This clonotype was obtained from a human donor with narcolepsy. The sequenced material came from CD45RA- memory CD4+ T cells from PBMCs. The rearrangement joins TRBV5-6 to TRBJ2-4, with D unresolved. The DNA of the CDR3 is TGTGCCAGCAGCGAACCGGGTTTCAAAGCCAAAAACATTCAGTACTTC. This codes for CASSEPGFKAKNIQYF.